A single sample gave rise to the 6 T cell receptor beta chains below, sequenced in a study of PD-L1 blockade in urothelial cancer. Measured with immunoSEQ multiplex PCR; TCRdb has only the in-frame clones, and not every one. The sample holds about 48,000 clones, 65% to 85% seen once. Time point reported: peripheral blood 6 weeks after treatment start. The source material was PBMCs, sampled around atezolizumab (anti-PD-L1) treatment. The receptors come from a man in his 70s with urothelial cancer.

This chain joins TRBV25-1 and TRBJ2-2; D might be TRBD2 (7 bases). Germline V gene data show CDR1 as MGHDK and CDR2 as SYGVNS. The CDR3 totals 17 residues. Trimming pared 4 bases from V and 1 base from J, leaving 16 bases between. CDR3 amino acids: CASSAPGEGVNTGELFF. CDR3 DNA sequence: TGTGCCAGCAGTGCCCCCGGGGAGGGGGTGAACACCGGGGAGCTGTTTTTT. Drawing the rest from reference TRBV25-1 and TRBJ2-2, the complete variable domain is EADIYQTPRYLVIGTGKKITLECSQTMGHDKMYWYQQDPGMELHLIHYSYGVNSTEKGDLSSESTVSRIRTEHFPLTLESARPSHTSQYLCASSAPGEGVNTGELFFGEGSRLTVL.

The gene calls are TRBV19 and TRBJ2-1, with 8 positions matching TRBD2. This CDR3 is built from 15 residues. Losses at the gene ends were 9 bases for V and 8 bases for J; bases not matched to a gene: 15. From germline, CDR1 is LNHDA and CDR2 SQIVND (reference sequence). CDR3 protein: CASSPIAGNRDEQFF. CDR3 coding DNA: TGTGCCAGCTCACCCATAGCGGGAAATCGGGATGAGCAGTTCTTC.

V and J are TRBV2 and TRBJ2-6; D may be TRBD2 (5 bases). CDR3 length: 15 amino acids. Looked up from germline, CDR1 is SNHLY and CDR2 is FYNNEI. The V end was cut by 6 bases, the J end by 0 bases, with 9 bases between. CDR3 sequence (DNA): TGTGCCAGCAGACTCGGGAACTCTGGGGCCAACGTCCTGACTTTC. As protein: CASRLGNSGANVLTF.

This chain joins TRBV28 and TRBJ2-5; 13 nucleotides line up with TRBD2. The germline gives CDR1 MDHEN, CDR2 SYDVKM. The CDR3 has 18 residues. J gave up 1 base and V 4 bases, and 9 bases lay outside the gene matches. The CDR3 loop is CASSSSGTSGASQETQYF. In DNA, the CDR3 is TGTGCCAGCAGTTCCTCCGGGACTAGCGGGGCATCCCAAGAGACCCAGTACTTC.

The gene calls are TRBV18 and TRBJ2-7; D is perhaps TRBD2 (5 bases). Germline CDR1 and CDR2: KGHSH and LQKENI. V shed 3 bases and J shed 2 bases, with 14 bases lying between them. CDR3 size: 15 residues. The DNA of the CDR3 is TGTGCCAGCTCACCGCGAGGGAATGGGGCCTACGAGCAGTACTTC. As protein: CASSPRGNGAYEQYF.

This chain connects TRBV30 to TRBJ2-7; 7 bases match TRBD1. Losses at the gene ends were 7 bases for V and 0 bases for J; bases not matched to a gene: 3. The CDR3 consists of 12 residues. CDR1 is GTSNPN, CDR2 SVGIG, per germline (reference sequence). The CDR3 protein is CAFRDSSYEQYF. CDR3 sequence (DNA): TGTGCCTTCCGGGACAGCTCCTACGAGCAGTACTTC.